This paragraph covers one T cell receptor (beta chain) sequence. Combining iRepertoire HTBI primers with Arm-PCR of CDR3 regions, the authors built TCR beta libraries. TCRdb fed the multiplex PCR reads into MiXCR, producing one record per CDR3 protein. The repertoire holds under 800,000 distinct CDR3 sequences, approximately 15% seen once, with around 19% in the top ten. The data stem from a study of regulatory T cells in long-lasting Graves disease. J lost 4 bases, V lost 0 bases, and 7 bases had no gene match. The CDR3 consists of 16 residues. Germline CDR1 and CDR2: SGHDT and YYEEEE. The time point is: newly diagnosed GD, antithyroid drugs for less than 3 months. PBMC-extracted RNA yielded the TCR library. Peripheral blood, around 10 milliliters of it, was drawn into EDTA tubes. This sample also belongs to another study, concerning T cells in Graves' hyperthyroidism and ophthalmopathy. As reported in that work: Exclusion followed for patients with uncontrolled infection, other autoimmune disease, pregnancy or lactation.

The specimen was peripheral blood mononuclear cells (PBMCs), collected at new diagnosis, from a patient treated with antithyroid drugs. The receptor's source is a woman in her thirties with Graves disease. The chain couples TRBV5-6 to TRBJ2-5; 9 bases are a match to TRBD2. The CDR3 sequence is CASSLGLRAGGETQYF. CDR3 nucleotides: TGTGCCAGCAGCTTGGGGTTGAGAGCGGGAGGAGAGACCCAGTACTTC.